This TCR beta chain was obtained from a study of blood T cells in healthy people across ages. The V end was cut by 5 bases, the J end by 5 bases, with 16 bases between. CDR3 length equals 14 residues. Germline CDR1 is SGHTA and CDR2 is FQGNSA. The second PCR ran roughly 6 to 12 cycles with a sample-barcoded 5' primer and J-beta primers. Each CDR3 protein is one row after TCRdb ran MiXCR on the 5' RACE reads. The data show about 680,000 distinct CDR3 sequences, around 48% seen once. The sample was blood. The receptor's source is a woman aged 55-70 years in good health. This chain uses TRBV7-2 with TRBJ2-7; perhaps TRBD1 as D (5 bases). The CDR3 DNA follows: TGTGCCAGCAGCCCCGGGCAGGGATCCGACGAGCAGTACTTC. It encodes CASSPGQGSDEQYF.